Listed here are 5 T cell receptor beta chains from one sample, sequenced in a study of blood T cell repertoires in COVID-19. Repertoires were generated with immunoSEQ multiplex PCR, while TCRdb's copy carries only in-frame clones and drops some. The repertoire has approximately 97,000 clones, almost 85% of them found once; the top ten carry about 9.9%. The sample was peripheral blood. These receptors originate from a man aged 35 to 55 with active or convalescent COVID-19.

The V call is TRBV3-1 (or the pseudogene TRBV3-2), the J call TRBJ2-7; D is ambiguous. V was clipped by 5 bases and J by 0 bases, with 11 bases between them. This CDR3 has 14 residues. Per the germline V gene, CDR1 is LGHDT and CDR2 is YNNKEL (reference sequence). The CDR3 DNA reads TGTGCCAGCAGCTACGGTACTACCTCCTACGAGCAGTACTTC. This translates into CASSYGTTSYEQYF.

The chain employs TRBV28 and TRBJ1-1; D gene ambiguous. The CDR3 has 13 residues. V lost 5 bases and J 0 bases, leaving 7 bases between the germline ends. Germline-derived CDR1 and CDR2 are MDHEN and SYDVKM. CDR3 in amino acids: CASSPSVNTEAFF. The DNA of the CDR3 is TGTGCCAGCAGTCCTTCTGTGAACACTGAAGCTTTCTTT.

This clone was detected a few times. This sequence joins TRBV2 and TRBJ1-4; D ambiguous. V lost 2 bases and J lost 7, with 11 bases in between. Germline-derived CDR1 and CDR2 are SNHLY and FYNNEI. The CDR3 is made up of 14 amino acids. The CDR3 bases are TGTGCCAGCAGTGAAACGCGGGGAGGTGAAAAACTGTTTTTT. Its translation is CASSETRGGEKLFF.

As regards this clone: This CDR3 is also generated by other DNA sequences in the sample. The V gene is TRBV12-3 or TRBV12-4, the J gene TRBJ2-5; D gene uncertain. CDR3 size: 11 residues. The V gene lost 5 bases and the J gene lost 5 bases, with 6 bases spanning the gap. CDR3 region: CASSLRETQYF. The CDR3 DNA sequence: TGTGCCAGCAGTCTCAGGGAGACCCAGTACTTC.

The CDR3 reads CASSILSSAGNTIYF. The CDR3 DNA is TGTGCCAGTAGTATATTGAGTAGCGCTGGAAACACCATATATTTT. This chain joins TRBV19 and TRBJ1-3, with no clear D. The germline V and J ends were trimmed by 2 bases and 2 bases, with 10 bases remaining between them. Germline-derived CDR1 and CDR2 are LNHDA and SQIVND (reference sequence). The CDR3 is made up of 15 amino acids.